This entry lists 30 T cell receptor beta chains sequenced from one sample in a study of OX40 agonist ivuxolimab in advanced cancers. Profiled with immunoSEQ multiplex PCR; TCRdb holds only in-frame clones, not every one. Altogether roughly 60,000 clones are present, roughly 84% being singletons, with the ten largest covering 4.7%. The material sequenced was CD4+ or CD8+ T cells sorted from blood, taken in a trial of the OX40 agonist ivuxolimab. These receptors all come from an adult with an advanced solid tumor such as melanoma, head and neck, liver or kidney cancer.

CDR3 in amino acids: CASSLMAYESYEQYF. In DNA, the CDR3 is TGTGCCAGCAGCCTAATGGCCTATGAGTCCTACGAGCAGTACTTC. V gene TRBV7-9 combines with J gene TRBJ2-7; D not certain. V gave up 5 bases and J gave up 1 base, with 15 bases separating them. CDR3 size: 15 residues. CDR1 SEHNR and CDR2 FQNEAQ come from the germline V gene (reference sequence).

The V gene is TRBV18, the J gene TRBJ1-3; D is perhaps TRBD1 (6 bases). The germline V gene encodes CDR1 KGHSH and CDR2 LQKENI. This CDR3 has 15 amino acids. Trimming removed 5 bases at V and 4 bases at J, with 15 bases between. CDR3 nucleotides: TGTGCCAGCTCAATACTACAGGGCACGGGAAACACCATATATTTT. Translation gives CASSILQGTGNTIYF.

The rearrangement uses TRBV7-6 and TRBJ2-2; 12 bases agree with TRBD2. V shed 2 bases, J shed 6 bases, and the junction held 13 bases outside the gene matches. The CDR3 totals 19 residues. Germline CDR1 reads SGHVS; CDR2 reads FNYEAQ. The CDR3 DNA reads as TGTGCCAGCAGCTTAAATATACCCTCGACTAGCGGGAGCCCCGGGGAGCTGTTTTTT. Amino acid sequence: CASSLNIPSTSGSPGELFF.

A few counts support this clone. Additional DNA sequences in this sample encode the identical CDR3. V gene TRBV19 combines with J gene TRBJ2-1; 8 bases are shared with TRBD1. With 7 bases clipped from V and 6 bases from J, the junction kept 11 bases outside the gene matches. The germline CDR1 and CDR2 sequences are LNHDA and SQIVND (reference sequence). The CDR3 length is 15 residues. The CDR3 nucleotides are TGTGCCAGTACCCACCAGGGGGCTGGCAGCAATGAGCAGTTCTTC. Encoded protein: CASTHQGAGSNEQFF.

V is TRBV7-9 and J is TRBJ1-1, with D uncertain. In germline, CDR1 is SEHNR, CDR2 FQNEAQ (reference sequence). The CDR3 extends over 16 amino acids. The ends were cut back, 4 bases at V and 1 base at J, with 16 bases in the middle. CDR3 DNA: TGTGCCAGCAGCTCCCCCCTTCGGTCTAAGAACACTGAAGCTTTCTTT. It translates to CASSSPLRSKNTEAFF.

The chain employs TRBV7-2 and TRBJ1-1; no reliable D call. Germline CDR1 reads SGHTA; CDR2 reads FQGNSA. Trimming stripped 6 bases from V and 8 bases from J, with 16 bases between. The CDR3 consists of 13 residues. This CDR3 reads CASRAREGVEAFF. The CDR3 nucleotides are TGTGCCAGCAGAGCCCGAGAGGGTGTCGAAGCTTTCTTT.

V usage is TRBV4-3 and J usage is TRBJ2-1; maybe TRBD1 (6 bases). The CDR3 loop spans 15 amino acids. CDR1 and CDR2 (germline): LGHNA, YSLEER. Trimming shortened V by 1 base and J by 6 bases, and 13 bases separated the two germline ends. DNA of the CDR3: TGCGCCAGCAGCCAAGGCAGGGGTCATAGCAATGAGCAGTTCTTC. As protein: CASSQGRGHSNEQFF.

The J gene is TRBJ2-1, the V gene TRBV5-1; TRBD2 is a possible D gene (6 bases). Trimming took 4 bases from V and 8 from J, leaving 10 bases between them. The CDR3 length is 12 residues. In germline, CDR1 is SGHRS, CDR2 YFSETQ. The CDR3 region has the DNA TGCGCCAGCAGCACGACTAGGGATGAGCAGTTCTTC. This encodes CASSTTRDEQFF.

The CDR3 nucleotides read TGTGCCAGCAGTAGACAGGGGGCGAAGCCCCAGCATTTT. It translates to CASSRQGAKPQHF. V is TRBV28 and J is TRBJ1-5; 10 positions agree with TRBD1. The CDR3 spans 13 residues. V shed 5 bases and J 8 bases; nucleotides not matched to a gene: 3. In germline, CDR1 is MDHEN, CDR2 SYDVKM.

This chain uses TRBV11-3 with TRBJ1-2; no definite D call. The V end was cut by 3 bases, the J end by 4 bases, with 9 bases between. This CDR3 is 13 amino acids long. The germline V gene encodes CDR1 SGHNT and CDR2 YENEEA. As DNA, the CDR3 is TGTGCCAGCAGCTTGGAGGCAAGCTATGGCTACACCTTC. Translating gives CASSLEASYGYTF.

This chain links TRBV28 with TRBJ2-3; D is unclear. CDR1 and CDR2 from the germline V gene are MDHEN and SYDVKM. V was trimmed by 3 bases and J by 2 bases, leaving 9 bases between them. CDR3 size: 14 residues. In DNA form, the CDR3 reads TGTGCCAGCAGTTTGTTGGCACCCACAGATACGCAGTATTTT. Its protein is CASSLLAPTDTQYF.

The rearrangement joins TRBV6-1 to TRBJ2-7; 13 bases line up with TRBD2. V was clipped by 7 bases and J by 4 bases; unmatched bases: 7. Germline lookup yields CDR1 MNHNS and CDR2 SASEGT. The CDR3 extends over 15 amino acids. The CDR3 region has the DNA TGTGCCAGCAAGAACGGACTAGCGGGAGAATACGAGCAGTACTTC. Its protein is CASKNGLAGEYEQYF.

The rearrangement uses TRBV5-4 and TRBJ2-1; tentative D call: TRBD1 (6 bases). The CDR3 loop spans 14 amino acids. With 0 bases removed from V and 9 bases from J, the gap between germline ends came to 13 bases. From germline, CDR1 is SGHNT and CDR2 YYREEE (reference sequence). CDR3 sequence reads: CASSLDRASGEQFF. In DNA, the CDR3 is TGTGCCAGCAGCTTGGACAGGGCGAGTGGTGAGCAGTTCTTC.

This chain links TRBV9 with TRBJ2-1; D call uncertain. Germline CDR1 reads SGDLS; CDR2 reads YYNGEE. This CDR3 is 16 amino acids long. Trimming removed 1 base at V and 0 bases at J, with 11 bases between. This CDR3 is CASSVSGESSYNEQFF. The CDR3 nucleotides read TGTGCCAGCAGCGTATCTGGCGAAAGCTCCTACAATGAGCAGTTCTTC.

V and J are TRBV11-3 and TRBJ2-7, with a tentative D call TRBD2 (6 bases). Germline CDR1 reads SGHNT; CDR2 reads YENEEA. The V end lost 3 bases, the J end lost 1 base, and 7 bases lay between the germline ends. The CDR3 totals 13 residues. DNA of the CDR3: TGTGCCAGCAGCTTCGGGGGTTCCTACGAGCAGTACTTC. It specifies CASSFGGSYEQYF. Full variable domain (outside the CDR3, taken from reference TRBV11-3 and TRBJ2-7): EAGVVQSPRYKIIEKKQPVAFWCNPISGHNTLYWYLQNLGQGPELLIRYENEEAVDDSQLPKDRFSAERLKGVDSTLKIQPAELGDSAVYLCASSFGGSYEQYFGPGTRLTVT.

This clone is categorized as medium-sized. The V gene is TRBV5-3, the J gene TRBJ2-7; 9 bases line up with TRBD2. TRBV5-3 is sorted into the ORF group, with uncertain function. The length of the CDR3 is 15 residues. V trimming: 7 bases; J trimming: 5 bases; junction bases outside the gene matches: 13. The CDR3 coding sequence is TGTGCCAGACCCTACAGACCGGGACTAGCCCACGAGCAGTACTTC. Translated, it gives CARPYRPGLAHEQYF.

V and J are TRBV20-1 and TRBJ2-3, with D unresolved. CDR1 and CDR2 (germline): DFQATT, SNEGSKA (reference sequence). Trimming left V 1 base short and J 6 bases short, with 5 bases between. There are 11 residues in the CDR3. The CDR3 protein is CSARVGDTQYF. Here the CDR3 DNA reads TGCAGTGCTAGAGTGGGGGATACGCAGTATTTT.

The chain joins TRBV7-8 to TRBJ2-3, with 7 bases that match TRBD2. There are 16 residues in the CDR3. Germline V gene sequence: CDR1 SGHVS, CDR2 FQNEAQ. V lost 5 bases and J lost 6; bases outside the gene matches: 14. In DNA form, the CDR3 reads TGTGCCAGCAGCAGCCATCAAACGGGAGGCGGGGATACGCAGTATTTT. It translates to CASSSHQTGGGDTQYF.

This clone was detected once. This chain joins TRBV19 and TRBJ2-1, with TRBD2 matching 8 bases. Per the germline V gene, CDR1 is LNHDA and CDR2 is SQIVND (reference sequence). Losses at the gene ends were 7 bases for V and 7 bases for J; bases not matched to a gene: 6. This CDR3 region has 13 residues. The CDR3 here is CASTGAGGNEQFF. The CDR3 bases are TGTGCCAGTACCGGGGCGGGAGGAAATGAGCAGTTCTTC.

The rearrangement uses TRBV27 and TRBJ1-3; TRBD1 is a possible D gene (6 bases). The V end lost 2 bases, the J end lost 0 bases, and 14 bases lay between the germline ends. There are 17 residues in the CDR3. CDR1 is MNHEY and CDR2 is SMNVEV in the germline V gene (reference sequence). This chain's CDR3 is CASSLRGTITSGNTIYF. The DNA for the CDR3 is TGTGCCAGCAGTTTAAGGGGGACAATTACCTCTGGAAACACCATATATTTT.

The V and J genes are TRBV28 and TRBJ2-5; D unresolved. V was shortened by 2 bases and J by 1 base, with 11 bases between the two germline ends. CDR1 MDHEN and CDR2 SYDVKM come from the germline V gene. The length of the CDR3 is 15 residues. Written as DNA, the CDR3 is TGTGCCAGCAGTTTACTTTCAGTGATCCAAGAGACCCAGTACTTC. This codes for CASSLLSVIQETQYF.

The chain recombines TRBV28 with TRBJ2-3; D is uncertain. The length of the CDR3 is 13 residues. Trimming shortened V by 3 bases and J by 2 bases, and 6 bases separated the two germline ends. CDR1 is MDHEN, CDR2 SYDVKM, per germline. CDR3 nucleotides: TGTGCCAGCAGTTTCAGAAACACAGATACGCAGTATTTT. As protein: CASSFRNTDTQYF.

This chain's CDR3 is CASSRPGGGENIQYF. The CDR3 nucleotides read TGTGCCAGCAGCCGCCCCGGGGGAGGTGAAAACATTCAGTACTTC. The chain carries TRBV27 and TRBJ2-4, with TRBD2 as a possible D gene (6 bases). Trimming removed 6 bases at V and 5 bases at J, with 17 bases between. The CDR3 consists of 15 residues. From germline, CDR1 is MNHEY and CDR2 SMNVEV (reference sequence).

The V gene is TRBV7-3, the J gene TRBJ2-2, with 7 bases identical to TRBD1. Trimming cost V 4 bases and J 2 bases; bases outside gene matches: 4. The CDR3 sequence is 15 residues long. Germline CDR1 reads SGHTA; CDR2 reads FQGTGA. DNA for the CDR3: TGTGCCAGCAGCTCTGGACAGGATAACACCGGGGAGCTGTTTTTT. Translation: CASSSGQDNTGELFF.

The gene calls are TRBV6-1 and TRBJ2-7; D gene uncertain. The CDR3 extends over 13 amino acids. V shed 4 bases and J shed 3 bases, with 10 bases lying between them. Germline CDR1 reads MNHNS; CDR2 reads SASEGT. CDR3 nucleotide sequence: TGTGCCAGCAGTGGGACGGCAAACTACGAGCAGTACTTC. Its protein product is CASSGTANYEQYF.

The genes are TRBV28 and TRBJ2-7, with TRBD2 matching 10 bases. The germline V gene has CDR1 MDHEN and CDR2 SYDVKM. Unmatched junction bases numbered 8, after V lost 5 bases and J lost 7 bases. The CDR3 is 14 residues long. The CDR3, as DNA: TGTGCCAGCAGTCAACCGGGACTAGCGCGGGAGCAGTACTTC. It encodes CASSQPGLAREQYF.

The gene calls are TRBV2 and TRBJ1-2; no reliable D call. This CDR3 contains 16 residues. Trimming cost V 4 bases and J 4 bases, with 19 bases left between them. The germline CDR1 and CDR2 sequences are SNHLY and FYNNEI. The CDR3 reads CASSAAPGAKGYGYTF. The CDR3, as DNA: TGTGCCAGCAGTGCGGCGCCGGGAGCCAAAGGCTATGGCTACACCTTC.

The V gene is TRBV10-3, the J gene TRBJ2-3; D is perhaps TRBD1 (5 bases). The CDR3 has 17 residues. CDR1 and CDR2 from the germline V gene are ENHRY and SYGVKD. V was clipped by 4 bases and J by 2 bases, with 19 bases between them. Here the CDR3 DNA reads TGTGCCATCAGTGGTGGCGCAGGGCACGCGCTCACAGATACGCAGTATTTT. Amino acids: CAISGGAGHALTDTQYF.

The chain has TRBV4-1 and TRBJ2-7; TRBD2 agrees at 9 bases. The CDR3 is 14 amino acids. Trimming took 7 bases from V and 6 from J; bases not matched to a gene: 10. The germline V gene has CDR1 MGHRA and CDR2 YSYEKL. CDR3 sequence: CASTLVAGAAEQYF. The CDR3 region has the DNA TGCGCCAGCACCTTGGTAGCGGGAGCAGCCGAGCAGTACTTC.

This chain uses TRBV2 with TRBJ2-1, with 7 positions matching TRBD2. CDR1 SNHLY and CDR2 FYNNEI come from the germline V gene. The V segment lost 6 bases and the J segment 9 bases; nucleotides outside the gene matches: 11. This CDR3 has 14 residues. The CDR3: CASRGDLGRGEQFF. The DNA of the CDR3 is TGTGCCAGCAGAGGGGACCTTGGGAGGGGTGAGCAGTTCTTC.